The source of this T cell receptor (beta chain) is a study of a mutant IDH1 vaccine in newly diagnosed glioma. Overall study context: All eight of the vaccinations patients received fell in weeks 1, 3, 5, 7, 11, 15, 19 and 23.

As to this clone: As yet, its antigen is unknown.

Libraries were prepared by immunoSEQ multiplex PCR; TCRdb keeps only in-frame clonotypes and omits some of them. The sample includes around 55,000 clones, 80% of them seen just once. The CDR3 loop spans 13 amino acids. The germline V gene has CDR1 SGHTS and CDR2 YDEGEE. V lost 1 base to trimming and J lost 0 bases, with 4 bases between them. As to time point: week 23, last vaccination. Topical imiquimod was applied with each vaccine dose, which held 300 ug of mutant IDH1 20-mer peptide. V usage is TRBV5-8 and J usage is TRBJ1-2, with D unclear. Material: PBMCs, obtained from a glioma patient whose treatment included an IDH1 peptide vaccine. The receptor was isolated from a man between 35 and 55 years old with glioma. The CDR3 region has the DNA TGTGCCAGCAGCTTGTTGACTAACTATGGCTACACCTTC. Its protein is CASSLLTNYGYTF.